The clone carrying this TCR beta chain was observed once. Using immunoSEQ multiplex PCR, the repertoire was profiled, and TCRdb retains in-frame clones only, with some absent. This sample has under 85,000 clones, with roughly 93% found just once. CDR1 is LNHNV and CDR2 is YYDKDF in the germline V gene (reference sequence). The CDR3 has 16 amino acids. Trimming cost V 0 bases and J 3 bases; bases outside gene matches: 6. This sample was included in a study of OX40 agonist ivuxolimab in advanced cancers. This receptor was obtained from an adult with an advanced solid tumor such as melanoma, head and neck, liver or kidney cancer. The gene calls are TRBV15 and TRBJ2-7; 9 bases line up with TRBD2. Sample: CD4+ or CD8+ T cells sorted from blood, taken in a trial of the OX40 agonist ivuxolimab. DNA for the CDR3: TGTGCCACCAGCAGAGACTCGGGCGGGAGGGGCTACGAGCAGTACTTC. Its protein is CATSRDSGGRGYEQYF.